These 22 T cell receptor beta chains came from one sample sequenced in a study of vaccination effects on CD4 cells after COVID-19. The repertoire was sequenced with immunoSEQ multiplex PCR; TCRdb's copy has only in-frame clones and lacks some. The top ten clones hold over 3.5% of a sample with around 63,000 clones, around three quarters of them seen once. After expansion with viral peptide pools in the ViraFEST assay, antigen-specific CD4+ T cells were sequenced. CD4+ T cell isolation took place after 10 days of culture. In the vaccine recipients, nucleocapsid antibodies were negative and there was no prior SARS-CoV-2 infection. No antigen is known for these receptors. Sequences were derived from CD4+ T cells from PBMCs cultured with HCoV-OC43 spike peptides, sampled before COVID-19 vaccination. Sample subset: HCoV-OC43 spike overlapping peptide pool stimulation. Receptor source: a human donor who received a COVID-19 vaccine.

In DNA form, the CDR3 reads TGCGCCAGCAGCGGGGGACAGGGCAACTCCTACAATGAGCAGTTCTTC. Its protein product is CASSGGQGNSYNEQFF. V gene TRBV5-1 combines with J gene TRBJ2-1; 9 bases agree with TRBD1. The germline V gene encodes CDR1 SGHRS and CDR2 YFSETQ. Unmatched junction bases numbered 5, after V lost 4 bases and J lost 0 bases. This CDR3 comprises 16 residues.

The J gene is TRBJ2-3, the V gene TRBV28; weak D call: TRBD1 (6 bases). Per the germline V gene, CDR1 is MDHEN and CDR2 is SYDVKM. The V end was cut by 7 bases, the J end by 4 bases, with 21 bases between. This CDR3 region has 16 residues. This CDR3 reads CASTPRGMVSPDTQYF. CDR3 nucleotides: TGTGCCAGCACACCAAGGGGGATGGTGTCCCCAGATACGCAGTATTTT.

As to this clone: Different DNA sequences within this sample yield the same CDR3. The chain recombines TRBV5-1 with TRBJ1-4; D not resolved. The V end lost 0 bases, the J end lost 1 base, and 4 bases lay between the germline ends. Germline loops: CDR1 SGHRS, CDR2 YFSETQ. CDR3 length: 14 amino acids. The CDR3 DNA follows: TGCGCCAGCAGCTTGGGAGTAACTAATGAAAAACTGTTTTTT. Protein product: CASSLGVTNEKLFF.

The chain is built from TRBV5-1 and TRBJ1-1, with D perhaps TRBD1 (5 bases). From germline, CDR1 is SGHRS and CDR2 YFSETQ. The CDR3 runs to 13 residues. With 4 bases removed from V and 6 bases from J, the gap between germline ends came to 13 bases. CDR3 sequence: CASSIQGWPEAFF. CDR3 DNA: TGCGCCAGCAGCATCCAGGGTTGGCCTGAAGCTTTCTTT. Based on the CDR3 plus reference TRBV5-1 and TRBJ1-1, the full variable domain is KAGVTQTPRYLIKTRGQQVTLSCSPISGHRSVSWYQQTPGQGLQFLFEYFSETQRNKGNFPGRFSGRQFSNSRSEMNVSTLELGDSALYLCASSIQGWPEAFFGQGTRLTVV.

The CDR3 is CASSRERANTDTQYF. The CDR3 bases are TGTGCCAGCAGTCGAGAGAGGGCGAATACAGATACGCAGTATTTT. This sequence joins TRBV2 and TRBJ2-3; D is perhaps TRBD2 (5 bases). This CDR3 contains 15 residues. The germline CDR1 and CDR2 sequences are SNHLY and FYNNEI. The V end was cut by 5 bases, the J end by 3 bases, with 15 bases between. Full variable domain (remainder filled in from reference TRBV2 and TRBJ2-3): EPEVTQTPSHQVTQMGQEVILRCVPISNHLYFYWYRQILGQKVEFLVSFYNNEISEKSEIFDDQFSVERPDGSNFTLKIRSTKLEDSAMYFCASSRERANTDTQYFGPGTRLTVL.

The rearrangement joins TRBV29-1 to TRBJ1-1, with D tentatively TRBD1 (6 bases). CDR1 and CDR2 from the germline V gene are SQVTM and ANQGSEA. The germline V and J ends were trimmed by 7 bases and 1 base, with 10 bases remaining between them. This CDR3 has 12 residues. The CDR3 bases are TGCAGCGCCGACAGGCCGAACACTGAAGCTTTCTTT. It encodes CSADRPNTEAFF.

This chain's CDR3 is CASSQEEGGGEQFF. The CDR3 region has the DNA TGCGCCAGCAGCCAAGAGGAGGGGGGGGGTGAGCAGTTCTTC. The rearrangement links TRBV4-3 to TRBJ2-1; D perhaps matches TRBD2 (7 bases). Trimming removed 0 bases from V and 9 bases from J, with 12 bases in between. Germline CDR1 LGHNA, CDR2 YSLEER. This CDR3 is built from 14 residues.

The chain carries TRBV30 and TRBJ1-2, with a weak D call TRBD1 (5 bases). The CDR3 loop spans 11 amino acids. Trimming removed 7 bases at V and 4 bases at J, with 10 bases between. Germline V lookup: CDR1 GTSNPN, CDR2 SVGIG (reference sequence). The DNA of the CDR3 is TGTGCCTCCGGGACCGTCTATGGCTACACCTTC. Protein sequence: CASGTVYGYTF. The full variable domain, its missing parts supplied by reference TRBV30 and TRBJ1-2, is SQTIHQWPATLVQPVGSPLSLECTVEGTSNPNLYWYRQAAGRGLQLLFYSVGIGQISSEVPQNLSASRPQDRQFILSSKKLLLSDSGFYLCASGTVYGYTFGSGTRLTVV.

The chain is built from TRBV5-1 and TRBJ2-3; D is unresolved. The V gene's germline CDR1 is SGHRS and CDR2 YFSETQ. There are 15 residues in the CDR3. Trimming stripped 4 bases from V and 1 base from J, with 13 bases between. The CDR3 reads CASSRTNPGTDTQYF. Here the CDR3 DNA reads TGCGCCAGCAGCCGAACTAACCCGGGCACAGATACGCAGTATTTT.

The chain couples TRBV30 to TRBJ2-3; weak D call: TRBD1 (6 bases). Looked up from germline, CDR1 is GTSNPN and CDR2 is SVGIG (reference sequence). V was trimmed by 7 bases and J by 2 bases, leaving 13 bases between them. The CDR3 is made up of 13 amino acids. Here the CDR3 reads CALDSANTDTQYF. CDR3 in DNA: TGTGCCTTGGACAGCGCTAACACAGATACGCAGTATTTT.

The chain recombines TRBV9 with TRBJ2-3, with D maybe TRBD2 (5 bases). Per germline, CDR1 SGDLS and CDR2 YYNGEE. The CDR3 extends over 15 amino acids. The germline V and J ends were trimmed by 0 bases and 5 bases, with 13 bases remaining between them. The CDR3 reads CASSVGPLAIDTQYF. CDR3 nucleotides: TGTGCCAGCAGCGTAGGGCCCCTAGCTATAGATACGCAGTATTTT.

The chain joins TRBV11-1 to TRBJ1-6; D is ambiguous. This CDR3 region has 15 residues. Germline loops: CDR1 SGHAT, CDR2 FQDESV (reference sequence). Deletions cut 0 bases from V and 7 bases from J, with 10 bases between. Here the CDR3 reads CASSLAIRANSPLHF. The CDR3, as DNA: TGTGCCAGCAGCTTAGCAATCCGGGCGAATTCACCCCTCCACTTT. Drawing the rest from reference TRBV11-1 and TRBJ1-6, the complete variable domain is EAEVAQSPRYKITEKSQAVAFWCDPISGHATLYWYRQILGQGPELLVQFQDESVVDDSQLPKDRFSAERLKGVDSTLKIQPAELGDSAMYLCASSLAIRANSPLHFGNGTRLTVT.

The V and J genes are TRBV9 and TRBJ1-3, with TRBD1 as a possible D gene (6 bases). The CDR3 is 17 amino acids. CDR1 is SGDLS, CDR2 YYNGEE, per germline. Between the trimmed V and J ends, which lost 0 bases and 0 bases, there was a span of 13 bases. For the CDR3, the DNA is TGTGCCAGCAGCGTAGTGGACAGTCGAAGCTCTGGAAACACCATATATTTT. Translated, it gives CASSVVDSRSSGNTIYF. The variable domain in full, with the rest retrieved from reference TRBV9 and TRBJ1-3, is DSGVTQTPKHLITATGQRVTLRCSPRSGDLSVYWYQQSLDQGLQFLIQYYNGEERAKGNILERFSAQQFPDLHSELNLSSLELGDSALYFCASSVVDSRSSGNTIYFGEGSWLTVV.

This clone was observed a few times. J is TRBJ1-5 and V is TRBV5-4, with D perhaps TRBD1 (5 bases). V lost 0 bases and J 2 bases, leaving 12 bases between the germline ends. The CDR3 covers 16 residues. Germline V gene sequence: CDR1 SGHNT, CDR2 YYREEE (reference sequence). CDR3 loop: CASSLGGAGGNQPQHF. The CDR3 DNA sequence: TGTGCCAGCAGCTTGGGAGGGGCTGGGGGCAATCAGCCCCAGCATTTT.

V gene TRBV18 combines with J gene TRBJ2-5, with 12 bases lining up with TRBD2. The length of the CDR3 is 15 residues. Germline V gene data show CDR1 as KGHSH and CDR2 as LQKENI. V shed 2 bases and J 4 bases; nucleotides not matched to a gene: 2. CDR3 DNA: TGTGCCAGCTCACCAGAGGGACTAGCGGGAGAGACCCAGTACTTC. Encoded protein: CASSPEGLAGETQYF.

The chain links TRBV19 to TRBJ1-1; the match to TRBD1 covers 9 bases. This CDR3 has 16 residues. CDR1 and CDR2 from the germline V gene are LNHDA and SQIVND (reference sequence). Trimming took 4 bases from V and 4 from J; bases not matched to a gene: 10. This chain's CDR3 is CASSRTGTGLTTEAFF. DNA of the CDR3: TGTGCCAGTAGTAGGACCGGGACAGGGCTGACCACTGAAGCTTTCTTT.

The gene calls are TRBV7-8 and TRBJ1-6; D perhaps matches TRBD1 (6 bases). Trimming removed 1 base from V and 8 bases from J, with 15 bases in between. The CDR3 has 16 amino acids. In germline, CDR1 is SGHVS, CDR2 FQNEAQ. CDR3 in DNA: TGTGCCAGCAGCTTAGTATCCGGGGGCAGGGATTCACCCCTCCACTTT. This codes for CASSLVSGGRDSPLHF. Combining the CDR3 with reference TRBV7-8 and TRBJ1-6 gives the whole variable domain GAGVSQSPRYKVAKRGQDVALRCDPISGHVSLFWYQQALGQGPEFLTYFQNEAQLDKSGLPSDRFFAERPEGSVSTLKIQRTQQEDSAVYLCASSLVSGGRDSPLHFGNGTRLTVT.

This clone appeared a few times. The chain joins TRBV25-1 to TRBJ1-4, with TRBD1 identical over 8 bases. The CDR3 has 16 residues. Germline-derived CDR1 and CDR2 are MGHDK and SYGVNS. After removal of 8 bases from V and 3 bases from J, the junction contained 11 bases not matched to a gene. CDR3 nucleotides: TGTGCCAGCCGAGGCGTACAGGGGGATTCTAATGAAAAACTGTTTTTT. It translates to CASRGVQGDSNEKLFF.

The V gene is TRBV5-1, the J gene TRBJ1-1; D may be TRBD1 (6 bases). The CDR3 consists of 14 residues. Germline V gene sequence: CDR1 SGHRS, CDR2 YFSETQ. Trimming shortened V by 0 bases and J by 6 bases, and 12 bases separated the two germline ends. CDR3: CASSLEQGIAEAFF. The DNA for the CDR3 is TGCGCCAGCAGCTTGGAACAGGGAATCGCTGAAGCTTTCTTT.

This clone has more than one count but fewer than ten. Written as DNA, the CDR3 is TGTGCCAGCAGCCAGGGGGACAGCCAGCCCCAGCATTTT. Protein: CASSQGDSQPQHF. The chain recombines TRBV3-1 (or the pseudogene TRBV3-2) with TRBJ1-5, with TRBD1 identical over 7 bases. V gave up 3 bases and J gave up 7 bases; unmatched junction bases: 3. Germline V gene lookup returns CDR1 LGHDT and CDR2 YNNKEL (reference sequence). The CDR3 contains 13 residues.

The genes are TRBV12-3 or TRBV12-4 and TRBJ1-1, with D possibly matching TRBD1 (5 bases). CDR3 length: 12 residues. V was shortened by 6 bases and J by 10 bases, with 15 bases between the two germline ends. CDR3 sequence (DNA): TGTGCCAGCAGACGGGACTCAGGATCAGCTTTCTTT. Amino acids: CASRRDSGSAFF.

This clone has more than one count but fewer than ten. The gene calls are TRBV30 and TRBJ1-6; D is perhaps TRBD1 (5 bases). The CDR3 loop spans 15 amino acids. CDR1 is GTSNPN, CDR2 SVGIG, per germline (reference sequence). The V gene lost 1 base and the J gene lost 7 bases, with 14 bases spanning the gap. CDR3 nucleotides: TGTGCCTGGAGTGCCTCCGGGACTGTAAATTCACCCCTCCACTTT. As protein: CAWSASGTVNSPLHF.